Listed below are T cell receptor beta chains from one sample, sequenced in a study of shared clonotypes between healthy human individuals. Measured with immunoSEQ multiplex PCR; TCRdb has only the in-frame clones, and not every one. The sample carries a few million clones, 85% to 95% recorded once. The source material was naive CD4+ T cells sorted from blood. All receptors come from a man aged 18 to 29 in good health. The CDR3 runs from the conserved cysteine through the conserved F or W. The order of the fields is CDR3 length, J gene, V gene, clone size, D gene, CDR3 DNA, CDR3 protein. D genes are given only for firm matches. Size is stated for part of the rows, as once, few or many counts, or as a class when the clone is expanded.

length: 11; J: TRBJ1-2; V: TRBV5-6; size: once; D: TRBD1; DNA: TGTGCCAGCAGGGGGACAGGCGGCTACACCTTC; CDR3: CASRGTGGYTF
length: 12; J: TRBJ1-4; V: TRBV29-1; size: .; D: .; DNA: TGCAGCGTTGGTCAGAGTGGTGAAAAACTGTTTTTT; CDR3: CSVGQSGEKLFF
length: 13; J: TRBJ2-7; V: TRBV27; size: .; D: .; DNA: TGTGCCAGCAGTTCCCGGCCCGCCTACGAGCAGTACTTC; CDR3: CASSSRPAYEQYF
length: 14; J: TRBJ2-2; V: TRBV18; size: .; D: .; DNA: TGTGCCAGCTCACCACGTGGGAACACCGGGGAGCTGTTTTTT; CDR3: CASSPRGNTGELFF
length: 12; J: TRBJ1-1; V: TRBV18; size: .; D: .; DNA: TGTGCCAGCTCACCTCGGTTAGGGGAAGCTTTCTTT; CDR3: CASSPRLGEAFF
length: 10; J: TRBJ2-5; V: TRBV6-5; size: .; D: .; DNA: TGTGCCAGCAGTTCGTCAGGGAAGTACTTC; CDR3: CASSSSGKYF
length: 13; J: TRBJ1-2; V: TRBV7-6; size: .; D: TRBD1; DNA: TGTGCCAGCAGCTTAGGGCAGGGGGGAGGCTACACCTTC; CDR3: CASSLGQGGGYTF
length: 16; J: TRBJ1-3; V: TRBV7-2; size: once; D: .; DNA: TGTGCCAGCAGCTTAGCGTCGGGCAGCTCCAGAAACACCATATATTTT; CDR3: CASSLASGSSRNTIYF
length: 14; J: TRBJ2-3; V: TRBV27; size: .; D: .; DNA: TGTGCCAGCAGCCGGAGTTTCAGCACAGATACGCAGTATTTT; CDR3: CASSRSFSTDTQYF
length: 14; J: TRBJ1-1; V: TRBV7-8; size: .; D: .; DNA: TGTGCCAGCAGCCCGTCGGCAAGGGCCACTGAAGCTTTCTTT; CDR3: CASSPSARATEAFF
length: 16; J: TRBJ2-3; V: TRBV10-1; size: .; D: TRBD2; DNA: TGCGCCAGCAGGATCACTAGCGGGGGAGACACAGATACGCAGTATTTT; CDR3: CASRITSGGDTDTQYF
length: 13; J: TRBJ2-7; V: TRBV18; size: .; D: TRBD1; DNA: TGTGCCAGCTCTCGCGAGACAGGGTGGGAGCAGTACTTC; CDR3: CASSRETGWEQYF
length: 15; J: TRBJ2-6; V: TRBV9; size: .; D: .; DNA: TGTGCCAGCAGCGTAGCAGGGACTGGGGCCAACGTCCTGACTTTC; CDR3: CASSVAGTGANVLTF
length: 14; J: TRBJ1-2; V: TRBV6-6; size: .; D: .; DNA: TGTGCCAGCAGTTACTCGGGCGGTATCTATGGCTACACCTTC; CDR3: CASSYSGGIYGYTF
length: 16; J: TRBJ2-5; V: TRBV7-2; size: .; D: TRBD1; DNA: TGTGCCAGCAGCTTTTGGGGGACAGGGACGGGAGAGACCCAGTACTTC; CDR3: CASSFWGTGTGETQYF
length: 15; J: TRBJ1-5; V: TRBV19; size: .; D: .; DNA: TGTGCCAGTAGTATCGGGCAGAATCTCAATCAGCCCCAGCATTTT; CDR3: CASSIGQNLNQPQHF
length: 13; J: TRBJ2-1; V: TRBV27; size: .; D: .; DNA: TGTGCCAAAGAAATGGGCGGGATGAGGGAGCAGTTCTTC; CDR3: CAKEMGGMREQFF
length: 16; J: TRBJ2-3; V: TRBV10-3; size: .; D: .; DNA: TGTGCCATCAGTGAGTCGAGGGGAATGGGCACAGATACGCAGTATTTT; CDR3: CAISESRGMGTDTQYF
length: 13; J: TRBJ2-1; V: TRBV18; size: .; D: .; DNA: TGTGCCAGCTCACCCCCCGGTGTCGGTGAGCAGTTCTTC; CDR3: CASSPPGVGEQFF
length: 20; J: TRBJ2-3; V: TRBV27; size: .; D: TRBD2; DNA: TGTGCCAGCAGTATCCGGGCTCCGGGACTAGCGGGAGGGCGCACAGATACGCAGTATTTT; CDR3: CASSIRAPGLAGGRTDTQYF
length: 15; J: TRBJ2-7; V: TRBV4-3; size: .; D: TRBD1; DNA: TGCGCCAGCAGCCAAGGAAGGACAGGGGCTGACGAGCAGTACTTC; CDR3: CASSQGRTGADEQYF
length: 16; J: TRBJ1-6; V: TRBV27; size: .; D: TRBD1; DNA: TGTGCCAGCAGTTCCTCGGGACAGTTAGATAATTCACCCCTCCACTTT; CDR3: CASSSSGQLDNSPLHF
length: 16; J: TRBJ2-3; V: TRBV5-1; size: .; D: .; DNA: TGCGCCAGCAGCTTGGCCGGGTCAGGGAGCACAGATACGCAGTATTTT; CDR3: CASSLAGSGSTDTQYF
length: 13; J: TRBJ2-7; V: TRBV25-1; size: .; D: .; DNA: TGTGCCAGCAGTCTTGCAACAGGTTCTTGGCAGTACTTC; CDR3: CASSLATGSWQYF
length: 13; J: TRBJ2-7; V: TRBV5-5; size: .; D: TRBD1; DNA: TGTGCCAGCAGCTCGGACAGGGCCTACGAGCAGTACTTC; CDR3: CASSSDRAYEQYF
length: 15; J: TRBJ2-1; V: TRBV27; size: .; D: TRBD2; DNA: TGTGCCAGCAGTAAATCTAGCGGGGGACCAGCGCGGCAGTTCTTC; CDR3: CASSKSSGGPARQFF
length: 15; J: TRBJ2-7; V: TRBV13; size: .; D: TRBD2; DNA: TGTGCCAGCAGCAGAGGGACTAGCGGTTCCTACGAGCAGTACTTC; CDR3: CASSRGTSGSYEQYF
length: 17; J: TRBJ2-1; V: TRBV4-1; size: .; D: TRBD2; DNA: TGCGCCAGCAGCCAAGCCGCGGGGGAAGCGGGGGACAATGAGCAGTTCTTC; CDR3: CASSQAAGEAGDNEQFF
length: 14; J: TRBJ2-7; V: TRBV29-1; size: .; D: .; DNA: TGCAGCGTTGGGCGGACCGGGACAACCCACGAGCAGTACTTC; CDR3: CSVGRTGTTHEQYF
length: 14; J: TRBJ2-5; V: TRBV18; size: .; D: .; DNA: TGTGCCAGCTCACCACTAAGGCTAAAAGAGACCCAGTACTTC; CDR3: CASSPLRLKETQYF
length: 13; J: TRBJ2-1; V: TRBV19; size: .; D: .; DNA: TGTGCCAGTGCAGGGACAAGGAGGGATGAGCAGTTCTTC; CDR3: CASAGTRRDEQFF